Each of the 13 T cell receptor beta chains below was sequenced from the same sample in a study of blood T cell repertoires in COVID-19. The table came from immunoSEQ multiplex PCR; TCRdb's copy has only in-frame clones and leaves some out. The table has about 150,000 clones, about four fifths seen once; the top ten hold 0.5% to 0.65%. Sequencing was done on a sample of peripheral blood. These receptors all come from a man between 60 and 75 years old with acute or convalescent COVID-19.

The rearrangement uses TRBV15 and TRBJ1-4; 7 nucleotides line up with TRBD1. Germline V gene lookup returns CDR1 LNHNV and CDR2 YYDKDF (reference sequence). The CDR3 has 15 residues. V lost 1 base, J lost 4 bases, and 3 bases stayed unmatched. Written as DNA, the CDR3 is TGTGCCACCAGCAGAGTACAGGGGCTTAATGAAAAACTGTTTTTT. This encodes CATSRVQGLNEKLFF.

The chain combines TRBV11-3 with TRBJ1-1, with 7 bases that match TRBD1. The CDR3 spans 13 residues. Germline lookup yields CDR1 SGHNT and CDR2 YENEEA. The junction had 8 bases not matched to a gene; V was cut back by 9 bases and J by 4 bases. CDR3 coding DNA: TGTGCCAGTGCCTACAGGGGAGGCACTGAAGCTTTCTTT. Its protein product is CASAYRGGTEAFF.

V usage is TRBV24-1 and J usage is TRBJ1-4; D is uncertain. Between the trimmed V and J ends, which lost 3 bases and 3 bases, there was a span of 19 bases. Per germline, CDR1 KGHDR and CDR2 SFDVKD. The CDR3 has 18 residues. The CDR3 sequence: CATSDASRHPLANEKLFF. CDR3 DNA sequence: TGTGCCACCAGTGATGCCAGCCGACACCCGCTGGCTAATGAAAAACTGTTTTTT.

The V gene is TRBV2, the J gene TRBJ1-4, with D possibly being TRBD1 (5 bases). V was pared by 8 bases and J by 0 bases, with 13 bases between. Germline CDR1 and CDR2: SNHLY and FYNNEI. The CDR3 is made up of 15 amino acids. Here the CDR3 DNA reads TGTGCCAGCTCTCCAGGGTTCGCAACTAATGAAAAACTGTTTTTT. Its translation is CASSPGFATNEKLFF.

This chain uses TRBV10-3 with TRBJ1-6; the match to TRBD1 covers 7 bases. Unmatched junction bases numbered 14, after V lost 6 bases and J lost 6 bases. The CDR3 covers 17 residues. Germline V CDR1 and CDR2: ENHRY, SYGVKD. The CDR3 loop is CAIRKDGQAGGNSPLHF. CDR3 nucleotide sequence: TGTGCCATCAGAAAAGACGGTCAGGCAGGGGGTAATTCACCCCTCCACTTT.

This chain links TRBV7-6 with TRBJ2-3, with D possibly matching TRBD2 (6 bases). V was cut by 2 bases and J by 0 bases, with 12 bases left in between. Germline loops: CDR1 SGHVS, CDR2 FNYEAQ. CDR3 length equals 16 residues. CDR3 protein: CASSLQEGTSTDTQYF. DNA for the CDR3: TGTGCCAGCAGCTTACAGGAGGGAACTAGCACAGATACGCAGTATTTT.

This clone was found once. The rearrangement links TRBV5-4 to TRBJ2-7, with D tentatively TRBD1 (7 bases). The CDR3 has 18 amino acids. V lost 6 bases and J lost 3, with 28 bases in between. In germline, CDR1 is SGHNT, CDR2 YYREEE (reference sequence). Here the CDR3 reads CASTLSPPGGGILYEQYF. The CDR3 DNA sequence: TGTGCCAGCACGCTCTCTCCCCCAGGGGGAGGTATCCTCTACGAGCAGTACTTC. The variable domain in full, completed from reference TRBV5-4 and TRBJ2-7, reads ETGVTQSPTHLIKTRGQQVTLRCSSQSGHNTVSWYQQALGQGPQFIFQYYREEENGRGNFPPRFSGLQFPNYSSELNVNALELDDSALYLCASTLSPPGGGILYEQYFGPGTRLTVT.

J is TRBJ2-3 and V is TRBV9; 7 nucleotides agree with TRBD2. Losses at the gene ends were 2 bases for V and 2 bases for J; bases not matched to a gene: 5. This CDR3 is built from 15 residues. CDR1 is SGDLS and CDR2 is YYNGEE in the germline V gene. The CDR3 spells CASSVGTIPTDTQYF. In DNA, the CDR3 is TGTGCCAGCAGCGTTGGGACTATACCCACAGATACGCAGTATTTT.

This chain uses TRBV19 with TRBJ2-3, with 13 bases identical to TRBD2. V lost 10 bases, J lost 1 base, and 11 bases stayed unmatched. Germline V CDR1 and CDR2: LNHDA, SQIVND (reference sequence). The CDR3 totals 17 residues. The CDR3 DNA sequence: TGTGCCACCTCCGAAGGACTAGCGGGGGCCCGCACAGATACGCAGTATTTT. Translated, it gives CATSEGLAGARTDTQYF.

This chain connects TRBV7-2 to TRBJ1-2; possibly TRBD1 for D (6 bases). V lost 7 bases and J 9 bases, leaving 24 bases between the germline ends. Germline values: CDR1 SGHTA, CDR2 FQGNSA. The CDR3 consists of 15 residues. The CDR3 DNA follows: TGTGCCAGCACCCCGCAGAGGCAGGGGAGTAGAAGCTACACCTTC. It is translated as CASTPQRQGSRSYTF.

The CDR3 loop reads CASRPGTGGNYGYTF. The DNA of the CDR3 is TGTGCCAGCAGGCCCGGGACAGGGGGTAACTATGGCTACACCTTC. The chain carries TRBV4-2 and TRBJ1-2, with 11 bases matching TRBD1. The J segment lost 1 base and the V segment lost 6 bases, leaving 4 bases of the junction unmatched. The germline V gene encodes CDR1 LGHNA and CDR2 YNFKEQ. This CDR3 contains 15 residues.

The chain combines TRBV6-2 or TRBV6-3 with TRBJ2-2, with 10 bases that match TRBD1. V shed 6 bases and J 5 bases; nucleotides not matched to a gene: 6. The CDR3 loop spans 15 amino acids. Germline V gene data show CDR1 as MNHEY and CDR2 as SVGEGT. The CDR3 here is CASSRQGASTGELFF. The CDR3 DNA reads as TGTGCCAGCAGCCGACAGGGGGCAAGTACCGGGGAGCTGTTTTTT.

The chain couples TRBV11-3 to TRBJ1-1; D gene unclear. V was clipped by 0 bases and J by 1 base, with 6 bases between them. Germline CDR1 SGHNT, CDR2 YENEEA. This CDR3 contains 14 residues. The CDR3 spells CASSLDSGNTEAFF. For the CDR3, the DNA is TGTGCCAGCAGCTTAGACAGTGGGAACACTGAAGCTTTCTTT.